A selection of T cell receptor beta chains follows, all from one sample in a study of response to subunit inactivated influenza vaccine. TCRdb processed the RT-PCR reads anew with MiXCR; each CDR3 protein has one entry. The sample lists about 780,000 distinct CDR3 sequences; roughly 18% were seen once. The sequences come from PBMCs from blood, collected roughly 5 days after vaccination. Receptors originate from a man between 45 and 60 years old who received an inactivated influenza vaccine. Both conserved end residues are part of each CDR3. D genes are given only for firm matches. A row's size may be missing; if present it is once, few, many or a size class.

TRBV4-3	TRBJ2-1	many	NA	TGCGCCAGCAGCCAAGAGGGAGTTTCCTACAATGAGCAGTTCTTC	CASSQEGVSYNEQFF
TRBV29-1	TRBJ2-7	NA	NA	TGCAGCGTTGAAGAGGATCTGGGGAAGTACGAGCAGTACTTC	CSVEEDLGKYEQYF
TRBV4-3	TRBJ1-3	NA	NA	TGCGCCAGCAGCCAGGAAGGAAACACCATATATTTT	CASSQEGNTIYF
TRBV20-1	TRBJ2-7	many	NA	TGCAGTGCTAGAGATCAGGGATCACACGAGCAGTACTTC	CSARDQGSHEQYF
TRBV5-1	TRBJ1-2	NA	TRBD1	TGCGCCAGCAGCTCTCGGGACAGGGGGCAGGGTGGCTACACCTTC	CASSSRDRGQGGYTF
TRBV10-3	TRBJ2-2	NA	NA	TGTGCCATCAGTGAAGGTCAGGCGAACACCGGGGAGCTGTTTTTT	CAISEGQANTGELFF
TRBV6-2/TRBV6-3	TRBJ2-1	few	NA	TGTGCCAGCACCTTCAGGGGCACCTACAATGAGCAGTTCTTC	CASTFRGTYNEQFF
TRBV5-5	TRBJ2-3	few	NA	TGTGCCAGCAACCTTACGCCGGGCGGGCGTGGGTTCACAGATACGCAGTATTTT	CASNLTPGGRGFTDTQYF
TRBV10-2	TRBJ2-1	NA	TRBD2	TGCGCCAGCAGCGACGAGGGACTAGCGGGTTACAATGAGCAGTTCTTC	CASSDEGLAGYNEQFF
TRBV12-3/TRBV12-4	TRBJ1-2	many	NA	TGTGCCAGCAGTTTGTGGCGCAGGGGCGGATATGGCTACACCTTC	CASSLWRRGGYGYTF
TRBV15	TRBJ1-4	many	NA	TGTGCCACCAGCAGACAACCGGTTGCAACTAATGAAAAACTGTTTTTT	CATSRQPVATNEKLFF
TRBV12-3/TRBV12-4	TRBJ1-6	NA	NA	TGTGCCAGCAGCTCCGACAGCGGAATCACCTATAATTCACCCCTCCACTTT	CASSSDSGITYNSPLHF
TRBV27	TRBJ2-7	few	NA	TGTGCCAGCAGCTGGTCTCTCGGGACGAGCTCCTACGAGCAGTACTTC	CASSWSLGTSSYEQYF
TRBV28	TRBJ2-2	few	TRBD2	TGTGCCAGCACCGCCGGGGGGGGGGAAGGAACCGGGGAGCTGTTTTTT	CASTAGGGEGTGELFF
TRBV7-8	TRBJ1-1	NA	TRBD1	TGTGCCAGCAGCTTAAGACAGGGTAGGAACACTGAAGCTTTCTTT	CASSLRQGRNTEAFF
TRBV29-1	TRBJ1-1	NA	NA	TGCAGCGTTGTCGGTGGGGTAGGGGGGGATCGGACTGAAGCTTTCTTT	CSVVGGVGGDRTEAFF